The 27 T cell receptor beta chains below were found in one sample sequenced in a study of tissue T cells after allogeneic stem cell transplantation. Libraries were prepared by immunoSEQ multiplex PCR; TCRdb keeps only in-frame clonotypes and omits some of them. Of 3,000 to 4,000 clones listed, around half were seen once; the top ten hold 21%. Stated time point: mouse harvest day 14 after allogeneic transplant. Tail vein injection delivered 10^7 T-cell-depleted bone marrow cells and 10^6 splenic CD5+ T cells. The sample taken for sequencing was gut tissue. The receptors were gathered from a female BALB/c mouse given C57BL/6 T cells with graft-versus-host disease after an allogeneic hematopoietic cell transplant.

This clone has only a few counts. Gene labels here are mouse ones. The read terminates 1 residue ahead of where the CDR3 ends, so the germline J gene completes it. The rearrangement links TRBV16 to TRBJ2-1, with D possibly being TRBD1 (6 bases). Trimming removed 0 bases from V and 10 bases from J, with 7 bases in between. Germline V gene sequence: CDR1 SGHSA, CDR2 FRNQAP. The CDR3 has 12 amino acids. The sequenced CDR3 bases are TGTGCAAGCAGCTTAGAAGGGACAGAGCAGTTC. It encodes CASSLEGTEQF. The CDR3 reads in full as CASSLEGTEQFF.

As regards this clone: Genes and germline are mouse. The missing CDR3 end, 1 residue past where the read stops, is filled in from the germline J gene. The rearrangement links TRBV13-1 to TRBJ2-7, with 10 bases that match TRBD1. CDR1 is NSHNY, CDR2 SYGAGN, per germline. The CDR3 contains 12 residues. Trimming removed 9 bases from V and 6 bases from J; junction bases left unmatched: 6. CDR3 region: CATRGQGIEQYF. The sequenced CDR3 bases are TGTGCCACCCGGGGACAGGGGATTGAACAGTAC.

As to this clone: Germline and genes: mouse. The read ends 1 residue before the CDR3 terminus; that terminus is restored from the germline J gene. The V and J genes are TRBV17 and TRBJ2-3; the D gene could be TRBD1 or TRBD2 (5 bases each). Germline lookup yields CDR1 MNHDT and CDR2 YYDKIL. Between the trimmed V and J ends, which lost 3 bases and 1 base, there was a span of 8 bases. The CDR3 consists of 14 residues. The CDR3 sequence is CASSSPGGAETLYF. The sequenced part of the CDR3 DNA is TGTGCTAGCAGTAGCCCGGGGGGTGCAGAAACGCTGTAT.

This clone was counted once. All gene names here are mouse names. CDR3 bases read: TGTGGTGCTAGAGACTGGGGGTTCGCTGAGCAGTTC. Protein sequence: CGARDWGFAEQF. The CDR3 reads in full as CGARDWGFAEQFF. The chain recombines TRBV20 with TRBJ2-1; 9 nucleotides align to TRBD2. The CDR3 end lies 1 residue beyond the end of the read and is filled in from the germline J gene. Germline loops: CDR1 GFQATS, CDR2 STVNSAI. The CDR3 length is 13 residues. Trimming removed 3 bases from V and 7 bases from J; junction bases left unmatched: 4.

Note on this clone: All gene names here are mouse names. The read halts 1 residue ahead of the CDR3 end, with the missing end drawn from the germline J gene. The V call is TRBV26, the J call TRBJ2-2; D is unresolved. Between the trimmed V and J ends, which lost 6 bases and 0 bases, there was a span of 8 bases. This CDR3 is built from 14 residues. The germline CDR1 and CDR2 sequences are KGHPV and FQNQEV (reference sequence). CDR3 DNA, as far as it was read: TGTGCCAGCAGGTCGACTTCAAACACCGGGCAGCTCTAC. This encodes CASRSTSNTGQLY. The entire CDR3 protein is CASRSTSNTGQLYF.

A remark on this clone: Germline and genes here are mouse. Sequencing ends 1 residue short of the CDR3 end; the germline J gene provides the rest. This chain joins TRBV3 and TRBJ1-1; a possible D gene is TRBD1 (5 bases). The CDR3 has 14 residues. The germline V and J ends were trimmed by 4 bases and 0 bases, with 9 bases remaining between them. Per the germline V gene, CDR1 is SNHLY and CDR2 is FYNGKV (reference sequence). The covered CDR3 bases are TGTGCCAGCAGCTCAGGGTGGACAAACACAGAAGTCTTC. This codes for CASSSGWTNTEVF. The whole CDR3 protein is CASSSGWTNTEVFF.

To note about this clone: Germline and genes: mouse. The DNA ends 1 residue before the CDR3 does, and the rest of the CDR3 is filled in from the germline J gene. V gene TRBV21 combines with J gene TRBJ2-5; 11 nucleotides align to TRBD2. TRBV21 is identified as an open reading frame with a role that is uncertain. V was pared by 6 bases and J by 3 bases, with 5 bases of the junction left unmatched. The CDR3 extends over 15 amino acids. The DNA read from the CDR3 is TGTGCTAGCAGCTCCGGGACTGGGGGACAAGACACCCAGTAC. Protein sequence: CASSSGTGGQDTQY. The full CDR3 is CASSSGTGGQDTQYF.

The count of this clone is one. Gene names are mouse gene names. The read falls 1 residue short of the CDR3 end, and the missing part is taken from the germline J gene. This chain links TRBV13-2 with TRBJ1-1; TRBD1 matches 10 bases. CDR1 and CDR2 from the germline V gene are NNHNN and SYGAGS (reference sequence). The CDR3 length is 13 residues. After removal of 2 bases from V and 5 bases from J, the junction contained 0 bases not matched to a gene. CDR3 bases read: TGTGCCAGCGGTGAGGGACAGGGGACAGAAGTCTTC. Residues: CASGEGQGTEVF. The whole CDR3 sequence reads CASGEGQGTEVFF.

For this clone: The genes are named according to mouse. From the germline J gene comes the end of the CDR3, since the read stops 1 residue before it. This chain connects TRBV23 to TRBJ1-2. From germline, CDR1 is KGHTA and CDR2 FQNQQP. The CDR3 loop spans 13 amino acids. The CDR3 reads CSSSQGEGSDYTF. The sequenced CDR3 bases are TGCTCCAGCAGTCAAGGGGAGGGCTCCGACTACACC. Filled out from reference TRBV23 and TRBJ1-2, the complete variable domain reads DAAVTQKPRYLIKMKGQEAEMKCIPEKGHTAVFWYQQKQSKELKFLIYFQNQQPLDQIDMVKERFSAVCPSSSLCSLGIRTCEAEDSALYLCSSSQGEGSDYTFGSGTRLLVI.

Comments on this clone: Gene and germline names: mouse. The CDR3 end lies 1 residue beyond the end of the read and is filled in from the germline J gene. The chain recombines TRBV3 with TRBJ2-3; the D call may be TRBD1 or TRBD2 (6 bases each). The CDR3 extends over 14 amino acids. Trimming removed 4 bases at V and 1 base at J, with 9 bases between. Germline-derived CDR1 and CDR2 are SNHLY and FYNGKV (reference sequence). The CDR3 spells CASSWGLGAETLYF. The DNA read from the CDR3 is TGTGCCAGCAGCTGGGGGCTTGGTGCAGAAACGCTGTAT.

A remark on this clone: All gene names here are mouse names. From the germline J gene comes the end of the CDR3, since the read stops 1 residue before it. The V and J genes are TRBV13-2 and TRBJ1-4; TRBD1 is a possible D gene (5 bases). The CDR3 totals 14 residues. V dropped 0 bases and J dropped 7 bases, with 10 bases sitting between them. CDR1 is NNHNN and CDR2 is SYGAGS in the germline V gene (reference sequence). The sequenced CDR3 bases are TGTGCCAGCGGTGATGCGGTGGGGGGCGAAAGATTATTT. It codes for CASGDAVGGERLF. The full CDR3 protein reads CASGDAVGGERLFF.

As for this clone: A read error likely explains this, since a far larger clone differs by one base. The germline and genes are mouse ones. The read falls 1 residue short of the CDR3 end, and the missing part is taken from the germline J gene. V is TRBV13-2 and J is TRBJ2-7; D is unresolved. V gave up 2 bases and J gave up 4 bases, with 10 bases separating them. CDR3 length: 13 residues. Germline V CDR1 and CDR2: NNHNN, SYGAGS (reference sequence). The CDR3 loop is CASGEQNLYEQYF. The CDR3 bases that were read are TGTGCCAGCGGTGAACAGAACCTTTATGAACAGTAC.

Sample share makes this clone medium-sized (0.01 to 0.1%). The listed genes are named as in mouse. The read stops 1 residue short of the end of the CDR3; the missing end is completed from the germline J gene. The V gene is TRBV26, the J gene TRBJ1-1; TRBD1 matches at 7 bases. With 6 bases clipped from V and 2 bases from J, the junction kept 3 bases outside the gene matches. This CDR3 contains 13 residues. Germline-derived CDR1 and CDR2 are KGHPV and FQNQEV (reference sequence). The CDR3 bases that were read are TGTGCCAGCAGACGGGACAGCAACACAGAAGTCTTC. Residues: CASRRDSNTEVF. The whole CDR3 protein is CASRRDSNTEVFF.

Remarks on this clone: Mouse germline and gene names are used. The sequence runs out 1 residue before the end of the CDR3; the remainder is reconstructed from the germline J gene. The V gene is TRBV2, the J gene TRBJ2-5; 8 bases are shared with TRBD2. Trimming at V came to 0 bases and at J to 5 bases, leaving 7 bases not matched to a gene. The CDR3 is 16 amino acids. Germline V CDR1 and CDR2: LGHNA, YSYQKL. The CDR3 reads CASSQEGWGDRDTQYF. CDR3 bases read: TGTGCCAGCAGCCAAGAAGGCTGGGGGGATAGAGACACCCAGTAC.

In its sample, this clone is large. Mouse gene names and germline throughout. The CDR3 bases that were read are TGTGCCAGCAGCTTCAGACAGGGGGCCGCAGAAACGCTGTAT. Its translation is CASSFRQGAAETLY. Given in full, the CDR3 is CASSFRQGAAETLYF. The V and J genes are TRBV3 and TRBJ2-3; 10 bases match TRBD1. The read gets to within 1 residue of the CDR3 end, and the germline J gene fills in the rest. This CDR3 is 15 amino acids long. The V and J ends lost 3 bases and 3 bases, in that order; junction bases with no gene match: 3. The germline CDR1 and CDR2 sequences are SNHLY and FYNGKV (reference sequence). The entire variable domain, with the rest obtained from reference TRBV3 and TRBJ2-3, is as follows: GPKVLQIPSHQIIDMGQMVTLNCDPVSNHLYFYWYKQILGQQMEFLVNFYNGKVMEKSKLFKDQFSVERPDGSYFTLKIQPTALEDSAVYFCASSFRQGAAETLYFGSGTRLTVL.

In the case of this clone: Genes here carry mouse names. The CDR3 goes on 1 residue after the read ends, and that part is filled in from the germline J gene. The V and J genes are TRBV12-2 and TRBJ2-5; the match to TRBD1 covers 8 bases. Germline assignment: CDR1 SGHLS and CDR2 HYDKME. The J segment lost 2 bases and the V segment lost 0 bases, leaving 9 bases of the junction unmatched. The CDR3 consists of 17 residues. CDR3 sequence: CASSLVDRGRGQDTQYF. The CDR3 DNA, read in part, is TGTGCCAGCTCTCTCGTCGACAGGGGAAGGGGCCAAGACACCCAGTAC.

Concerning this clone: Gene names are the mouse ones. The read gets to within 1 residue of the CDR3 end, and the germline J gene fills in the rest. The chain recombines TRBV26 with TRBJ1-4; 8 bases match TRBD1. There are 15 residues in the CDR3. The V gene end was trimmed by 3 bases and the J gene end by 3 bases; junction bases not matched to a gene: 3. Germline values: CDR1 KGHPV, CDR2 FQNQEV (reference sequence). CDR3 DNA, as far as it was read: TGTGCCAGCAGTCTAAGGACAGGGACCAACGAAAGATTATTT. This gives the protein CASSLRTGTNERLF. The complete CDR3 reads CASSLRTGTNERLFF.

This clone is labeled medium-sized. Any gene name here is a mouse gene name. The missing CDR3 end, 1 residue past where the read stops, is filled in from the germline J gene. J is TRBJ2-5 and V is TRBV5; the match to TRBD2 covers 9 bases. This CDR3 region has 16 residues. From germline, CDR1 is LGHNA and CDR2 YNLKQL (reference sequence). The V gene end was trimmed by 0 bases and the J gene end by 2 bases; junction bases not matched to a gene: 3. CDR3 sequence: CASSQDLGGPQDTQYF. Incomplete CDR3 DNA: TGTGCCAGCAGCCAAGATTTGGGGGGGCCCCAAGACACCCAGTAC.

This clone showed up just a few times. Genes and germline are mouse. The read halts 1 residue ahead of the CDR3 end, with the missing end drawn from the germline J gene. The same CDR3 can be traced to other DNA sequences in this sample. This chain connects TRBV3 to TRBJ1-4, with 9 bases that match TRBD1. Germline lookup yields CDR1 SNHLY and CDR2 FYNGKV (reference sequence). This CDR3 spans 14 amino acids. J was trimmed by 4 bases and V by 5 bases; bases with no gene match: 2. CDR3 loop: CASSPTGGNERLFF. The covered CDR3 bases are TGTGCCAGCAGCCCGACAGGGGGCAACGAAAGATTATTT.

In this sample, this clone turned up a few times. The gene names here belong to mouse. Read data end 1 residue before the CDR3 end; the end is taken from the germline J gene. The gene calls are TRBV31 and TRBJ2-3, with TRBD2 identical over 12 bases. With 0 bases clipped from V and 2 bases from J, the junction kept 3 bases outside the gene matches. The CDR3 spans 16 residues. Per germline, CDR1 GKSSPN and CDR2 SITVG. The CDR3 region is CAWSLRTGGVAETLYF. The DNA read from the CDR3 is TGTGCCTGGAGTCTAAGGACTGGGGGGGTTGCAGAAACGCTGTAT.

Concerning this clone itself: Any gene name here is a mouse gene name. Incomplete CDR3 DNA: TGTGCCAGCAGCCAAGATTGGAATTCCTATAATTCGCCCCTCTAC. It specifies CASSQDWNSYNSPLY. In full, the CDR3 is CASSQDWNSYNSPLYF. The rearrangement uses TRBV2 and TRBJ1-6, with no clear D. The read finishes 1 residue shy of the CDR3 end, and the germline J gene is used to complete it. TRBJ1-6 is an open reading frame, and its role is uncertain. Germline V gene sequence: CDR1 LGHNA, CDR2 YSYQKL. The V end was cut by 0 bases, the J end by 0 bases, with 6 bases between. There are 16 residues in the CDR3.

A note on this clone: Germline and genes: mouse. The CDR3 end lies 1 residue beyond the end of the read and is filled in from the germline J gene. The rearrangement links TRBV5 to TRBJ2-1; TRBD2 matches at 10 bases. CDR1 and CDR2 (germline): LGHNA, YNLKQL (reference sequence). Trimming removed 6 bases from V and 7 bases from J; junction bases left unmatched: 6. The CDR3 runs to 14 residues. The part of the CDR3 DNA that was read is TGTGCCAGCAGACCGACTGGGGGGCACGCTGAGCAGTTC. Translating gives CASRPTGGHAEQF. The whole CDR3 sequence reads CASRPTGGHAEQFF.

To note about this clone: Here the gene names and germline are mouse. The read ends 1 residue shy of where the CDR3 ends; the end is completed using the germline J gene. The rearrangement joins TRBV3 to TRBJ1-2; D is undetermined. Trimming shortened V by 2 bases and J by 0 bases, and 4 bases separated the two germline ends. The CDR3 is 13 residues long. Germline CDR1 SNHLY, CDR2 FYNGKV (reference sequence). The sequenced part of the CDR3 DNA is TGTGCCAGCAGCTTAATGCCAAACTCCGACTACACC. As protein: CASSLMPNSDYT. The whole CDR3 region reads CASSLMPNSDYTF. The full variable domain, rest sourced from reference TRBV3 and TRBJ1-2, is GPKVLQIPSHQIIDMGQMVTLNCDPVSNHLYFYWYKQILGQQMEFLVNFYNGKVMEKSKLFKDQFSVERPDGSYFTLKIQPTALEDSAVYFCASSLMPNSDYTFGSGTRLLVI.

As to this clone: The gene symbols are mouse symbols. The read ends 1 residue shy of where the CDR3 ends; the end is completed using the germline J gene. The gene calls are TRBV26 and TRBJ2-5, with TRBD1 matching over 7 bases. This CDR3 spans 14 amino acids. In germline, CDR1 is KGHPV, CDR2 FQNQEV (reference sequence). The trim removed 4 bases at V and 2 bases at J, leaving 3 bases unmatched. CDR3 bases read: TGTGCCAGCAGTCGCCGGGACAGCCAAGACACCCAGTAC. Translation: CASSRRDSQDTQY. The whole CDR3 sequence is CASSRRDSQDTQYF.

Turning to this clone: Genes here carry mouse names. The CDR3 is cut off 1 residue early in the read; its end comes from the germline J gene. The genes are TRBV13-1 and TRBJ1-3, with a tentative D call TRBD1 (5 bases). Germline loops: CDR1 NSHNY, CDR2 SYGAGN. The CDR3 spans 11 residues. Trimming took 3 bases from V and 10 from J, leaving 8 bases between them. The CDR3 sequence is CASSGGRTLYF. The sequenced CDR3 bases are TGTGCCAGCAGTGGGGGCAGAACGCTCTAT.

Turning to this clone: The germline and genes are mouse ones. The read gets to within 1 residue of the CDR3 end, and the germline J gene fills in the rest. The chain links TRBV12-1 to TRBJ2-7, with TRBD2 matching over 11 bases. V trimming: 2 bases; J trimming: 4 bases; junction bases outside the gene matches: 3. CDR1 is SGHSN, CDR2 HYEKVE, per germline. The CDR3 runs 14 residues. The CDR3: CASSPGTGGYEQYF. Partial CDR3 DNA: TGTGCCAGCTCTCCCGGGACTGGGGGTTATGAACAGTAC.

To note about this clone: These gene names are mouse names. The read terminates 1 residue before the CDR3 end, so the remaining end is supplied by the germline J gene. This sequence joins TRBV26 and TRBJ1-3, with a tentative D call TRBD1 (6 bases). The germline V gene has CDR1 KGHPV and CDR2 FQNQEV (reference sequence). The CDR3 totals 11 residues. The CDR3 loop reads CATGTGNTLYF. Partial CDR3 DNA: TGTGCTACAGGGACTGGAAATACGCTCTAT.